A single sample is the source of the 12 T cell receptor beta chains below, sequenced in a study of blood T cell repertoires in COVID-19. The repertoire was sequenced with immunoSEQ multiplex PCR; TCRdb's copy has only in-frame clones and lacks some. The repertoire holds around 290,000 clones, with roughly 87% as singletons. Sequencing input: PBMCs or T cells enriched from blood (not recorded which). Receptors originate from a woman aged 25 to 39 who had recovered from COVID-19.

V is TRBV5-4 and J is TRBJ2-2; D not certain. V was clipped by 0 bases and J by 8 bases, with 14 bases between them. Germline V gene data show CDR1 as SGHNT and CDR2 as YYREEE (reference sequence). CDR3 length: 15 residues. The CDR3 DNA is TGTGCCAGCAGCTTGGGTAGTGACCTCAGGGGGGAGCTGTTTTTT. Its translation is CASSLGSDLRGELFF.

The CDR3 reads CASSRNGGSYNEQFF. In DNA form, the CDR3 reads TGTGCCAGCAGTCGGAACGGGGGTTCCTACAATGAGCAGTTCTTC. The rearrangement links TRBV6-2 or TRBV6-3 to TRBJ2-1; tentatively, D is TRBD2 (6 bases). Germline V lookup: CDR1 MNHEY, CDR2 SVGEGT. The V end lost 5 bases, the J end lost 1 base, and 12 bases lay between the germline ends. The CDR3 has 15 residues.

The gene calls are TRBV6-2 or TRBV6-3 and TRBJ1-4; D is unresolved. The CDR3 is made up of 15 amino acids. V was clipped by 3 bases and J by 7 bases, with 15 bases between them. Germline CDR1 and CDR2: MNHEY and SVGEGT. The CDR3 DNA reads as TGTGCCAGCAGTTATCCCCCGGGAGGAGTTGAAAAACTGTTTTTT. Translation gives CASSYPPGGVEKLFF.

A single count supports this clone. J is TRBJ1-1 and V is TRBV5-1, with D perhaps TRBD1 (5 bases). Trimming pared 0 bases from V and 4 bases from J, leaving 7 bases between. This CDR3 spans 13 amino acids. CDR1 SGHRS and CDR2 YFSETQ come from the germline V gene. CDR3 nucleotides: TGCGCCAGCAGCTTGGGGGGCCGCACTGAAGCTTTCTTT. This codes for CASSLGGRTEAFF.

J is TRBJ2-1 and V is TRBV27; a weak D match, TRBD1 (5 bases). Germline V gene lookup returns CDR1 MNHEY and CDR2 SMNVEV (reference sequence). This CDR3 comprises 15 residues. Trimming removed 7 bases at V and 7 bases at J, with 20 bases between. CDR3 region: CASIKGAGSFNEQFF. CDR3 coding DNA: TGTGCCAGCATCAAAGGGGCAGGGTCTTTTAATGAGCAGTTCTTC.

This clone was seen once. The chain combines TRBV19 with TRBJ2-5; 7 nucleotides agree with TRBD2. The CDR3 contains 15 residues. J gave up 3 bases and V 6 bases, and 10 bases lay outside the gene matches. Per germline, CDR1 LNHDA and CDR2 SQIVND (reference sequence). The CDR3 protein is CASSYDKAGEETQYF. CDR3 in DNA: TGTGCCAGTAGCTATGACAAGGCGGGAGAAGAGACCCAGTACTTC.

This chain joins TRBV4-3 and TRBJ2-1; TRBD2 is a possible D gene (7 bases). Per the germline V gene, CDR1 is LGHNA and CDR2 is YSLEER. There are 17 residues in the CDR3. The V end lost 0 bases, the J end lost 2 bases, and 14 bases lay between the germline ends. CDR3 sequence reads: CASSQERGRGAYNEQFF. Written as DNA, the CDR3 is TGCGCCAGCAGCCAAGAAAGAGGGAGGGGGGCCTACAATGAGCAGTTCTTC.

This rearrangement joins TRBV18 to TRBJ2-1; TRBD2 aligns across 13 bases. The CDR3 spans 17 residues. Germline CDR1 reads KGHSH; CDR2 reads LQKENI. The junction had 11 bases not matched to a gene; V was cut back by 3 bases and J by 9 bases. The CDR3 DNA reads TGTGCCAGCTCACCGGGACTAGCGGGGAGCGGGAGGGGTGAGCAGTTCTTC. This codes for CASSPGLAGSGRGEQFF.

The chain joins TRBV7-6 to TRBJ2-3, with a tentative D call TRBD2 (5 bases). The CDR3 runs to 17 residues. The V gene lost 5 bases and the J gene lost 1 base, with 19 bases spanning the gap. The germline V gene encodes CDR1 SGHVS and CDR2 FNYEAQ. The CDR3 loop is CASSPRDFLGGTDTQYF. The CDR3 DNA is TGTGCCAGCAGCCCCCGGGATTTTCTGGGAGGCACAGATACGCAGTATTTT.

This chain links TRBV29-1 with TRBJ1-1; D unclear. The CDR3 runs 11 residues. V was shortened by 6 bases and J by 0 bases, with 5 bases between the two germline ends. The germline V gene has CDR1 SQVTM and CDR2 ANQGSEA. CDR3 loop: CSVPMNTEAFF. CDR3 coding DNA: TGCAGCGTCCCTATGAACACTGAAGCTTTCTTT.

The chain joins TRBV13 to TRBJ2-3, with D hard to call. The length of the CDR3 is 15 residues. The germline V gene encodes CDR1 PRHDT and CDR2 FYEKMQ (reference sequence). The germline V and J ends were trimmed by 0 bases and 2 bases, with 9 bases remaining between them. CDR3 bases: TGTGCCAGCAGCTTAGGGCTACGTTACACAGATACGCAGTATTTT. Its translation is CASSLGLRYTDTQYF. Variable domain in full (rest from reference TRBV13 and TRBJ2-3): AAGVIQSPRHLIKEKRETATLKCYPIPRHDTVYWYQQGPGQDPQFLISFYEKMQSDKGSIPDRFSAQQFSDYHSELNMSSLELGDSALYFCASSLGLRYTDTQYFGPGTRLTVL.

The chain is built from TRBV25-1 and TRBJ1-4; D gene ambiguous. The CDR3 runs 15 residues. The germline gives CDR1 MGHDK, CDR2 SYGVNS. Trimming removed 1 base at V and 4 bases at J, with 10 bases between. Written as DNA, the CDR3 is TGTGCCAGCAGTGAATGGCACGATAATAATGAAAAACTGTTTTTT. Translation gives CASSEWHDNNEKLFF.